This passage covers 29 T cell receptor beta chains from one sample sequenced in a study of cytomegalovirus exposure and HLA in healthy donors. The PCR was carried out with 60 Vbeta primers and 13 Jbeta primers. Profiling relied on immunoSEQ multiplex PCR, and the TCRdb table lists in-frame clones only, not all of them. Among about 220,000 clones, 75% to 80% were seen once, and the ten largest hold less than 2%. Input material: PBMCs. These receptors originate from a male donor in good health and CMV-seronegative.

V is TRBV27 and J is TRBJ2-7; TRBD1 agrees at 10 bases. The CDR3 covers 15 residues. The V segment lost 6 bases and the J segment 4 bases; nucleotides outside the gene matches: 9. Looked up from germline, CDR1 is MNHEY and CDR2 is SMNVEV (reference sequence). For the CDR3, the DNA is TGTGCCAGCAGGCCAACCTGGGACAGGGGATACGAGCAGTACTTC. It yields the protein CASRPTWDRGYEQYF.

The V call is TRBV30, the J call TRBJ2-3; 8 bases match TRBD2. CDR3 length: 16 residues. CDR1 is GTSNPN and CDR2 is SVGIG in the germline V gene (reference sequence). The V segment lost 2 bases and the J segment 3 bases; nucleotides outside the gene matches: 10. The CDR3 nucleotides are TGTGCCTGGAGTAAGGCTGGCGGGGGGCGTACAGATACGCAGTATTTT. It encodes CAWSKAGGGRTDTQYF.

V is TRBV18 and J is TRBJ2-3; perhaps TRBD2 as D (7 bases). CDR1 is KGHSH and CDR2 is LQKENI in the germline V gene. V was trimmed by 2 bases and J by 1 base, leaving 10 bases between them. The CDR3 extends over 15 amino acids. CDR3 bases: TGTGCCAGCTCACCATCGGGGGGCCGCACAGATACGCAGTATTTT. Its protein product is CASSPSGGRTDTQYF.

This clone was detected once. This chain links TRBV14 with TRBJ2-7, with TRBD1 matching over 8 bases. V trimming: 2 bases; J trimming: 3 bases; junction bases outside the gene matches: 9. The CDR3 has 16 amino acids. Germline CDR1 reads SGHDN; CDR2 reads FVKESK. CDR3 sequence reads: CASSQIRGQGNYEQYF. The CDR3 DNA sequence: TGTGCCAGCAGCCAAATACGTGGACAGGGCAACTACGAGCAGTACTTC. Full variable domain (rest looked up from reference TRBV14 and TRBJ2-7): EAGVTQFPSHSVIEKGQTVTLRCDPISGHDNLYWYRRVMGKEIKFLLHFVKESKQDESGMPNNRFLAERTGGTYSTLKVQPAELEDSGVYFCASSQIRGQGNYEQYFGPGTRLTVT.

This chain joins TRBV5-1 and TRBJ2-5; 11 nucleotides match TRBD2. Trimming at V came to 0 bases and at J to 7 bases, leaving 11 bases not matched to a gene. This CDR3 is built from 17 residues. Germline-derived CDR1 and CDR2 are SGHRS and YFSETQ. The CDR3 protein is CASSLAPGTSGVRTQYF. CDR3 in DNA: TGCGCCAGCAGCTTGGCTCCCGGGACTAGCGGCGTCCGGACCCAGTACTTC.

The chain has TRBV7-9 and TRBJ1-5; 8 bases are a match to TRBD1. Germline-derived CDR1 and CDR2 are SEHNR and FQNEAQ (reference sequence). The CDR3 totals 18 residues. The J segment lost 2 bases and the V segment lost 3 bases, leaving 12 bases of the junction unmatched. The CDR3: CASSFEGRGLIGNQPQHF. The CDR3 DNA is TGTGCCAGCAGCTTTGAGGGCAGGGGGCTCATTGGCAATCAGCCCCAGCATTTT.

This clone was detected once. This rearrangement joins TRBV11-2 to TRBJ1-3; TRBD1 might be the D (6 bases). Between the trimmed V and J ends, which lost 0 bases and 3 bases, there was a span of 12 bases. Germline CDR1 reads SGHAT; CDR2 reads FQNNGV. CDR3 length: 16 residues. The CDR3 loop reads CASSLDGGPGGNTIYF. DNA of the CDR3: TGTGCCAGCAGCTTAGACGGGGGGCCGGGTGGAAACACCATATATTTT.

The chain uses TRBV30 and TRBJ1-5, with 10 bases matching TRBD1. The CDR3 has 14 amino acids. Per germline, CDR1 GTSNPN and CDR2 SVGIG (reference sequence). V lost 0 bases to trimming and J lost 6 bases; unmatched junction nucleotides: 2. Here the CDR3 reads CAWSVGTGVQPQHF. As DNA, the CDR3 is TGTGCCTGGAGTGTGGGGACAGGGGTTCAGCCCCAGCATTTT.

The chain joins TRBV10-3 to TRBJ1-5; D gene ambiguous. CDR3 length: 12 residues. Per the germline V gene, CDR1 is ENHRY and CDR2 is SYGVKD. Trimming shortened V by 5 bases and J by 11 bases, and 13 bases separated the two germline ends. CDR3 residues: CAISPTNEAQHF. CDR3 nucleotide sequence: TGTGCCATCAGTCCCACGAATGAGGCCCAGCATTTT.

This chain's CDR3 is CASSEGDTRPQHF. CDR3 sequence (DNA): TGTGCCAGCAGTGAAGGGGATACCAGGCCCCAGCATTTT. The rearrangement joins TRBV6-5 to TRBJ1-5, with a weak D call TRBD1 (5 bases). The germline V gene encodes CDR1 MNHEY and CDR2 SVGAGI. The CDR3 totals 13 residues. V gave up 5 bases and J gave up 9 bases, with 14 bases separating them.

The genes are TRBV27 and TRBJ1-5, with 8 nucleotides matching TRBD1. The V gene's germline CDR1 is MNHEY and CDR2 SMNVEV (reference sequence). J gave up 4 bases and V 2 bases, and 1 base lay outside the gene matches. The CDR3 covers 14 residues. The CDR3 DNA is TGTGCCAGCAGTTTAAGGACAGGGAATCAGCCCCAGCATTTT. Its protein product is CASSLRTGNQPQHF.

This chain uses TRBV6-6 with TRBJ1-1, with D hard to call. Germline values: CDR1 MNHNY, CDR2 SVGAGI (reference sequence). Trimming removed 2 bases at V and 4 bases at J, with 5 bases between. The CDR3 consists of 12 residues. CDR3 sequence (DNA): TGTGCCAGCAGTTACGTAGTCACTGAAGCTTTCTTT. Translated: CASSYVVTEAFF.

V and J are TRBV28 and TRBJ2-1, with 10 bases that match TRBD2. Unmatched junction bases numbered 12, after V lost 7 bases and J lost 9 bases. Per the germline V gene, CDR1 is MDHEN and CDR2 is SYDVKM. This CDR3 is 15 amino acids long. The DNA of the CDR3 is TGTGCCAGCAAAGGCGAAAGCGGGAGGGCGAGTGAGCAGTTCTTC. Translating gives CASKGESGRASEQFF.

The chain is built from TRBV9 and TRBJ1-1; D remains unclear. V lost 3 bases and J 1 base, leaving 13 bases between the germline ends. Germline CDR1 SGDLS, CDR2 YYNGEE. The CDR3 runs to 15 residues. CDR3 nucleotide sequence: TGTGCCAGCAGCGGACGAGCTGAGGGGAACACTGAAGCTTTCTTT. Translation gives CASSGRAEGNTEAFF. The full variable domain, its missing parts supplied by reference TRBV9 and TRBJ1-1, is DSGVTQTPKHLITATGQRVTLRCSPRSGDLSVYWYQQSLDQGLQFLIQYYNGEERAKGNILERFSAQQFPDLHSELNLSSLELGDSALYFCASSGRAEGNTEAFFGQGTRLTVV.

This chain connects TRBV28 to TRBJ1-3; D perhaps matches TRBD1 (6 bases). Trimming took off 5 bases at V and 6 bases at J, with 17 bases between the two ends. CDR1 MDHEN and CDR2 SYDVKM come from the germline V gene. The CDR3 is 15 residues long. CDR3 DNA sequence: TGTGCCAGCAGTCAGGGGACGACGATCTCAAACACCATATATTTT. Its protein is CASSQGTTISNTIYF.

The chain couples TRBV11-2 to TRBJ2-1, with D possibly matching TRBD2 (6 bases). V was shortened by 4 bases and J by 6 bases, with 10 bases between the two germline ends. This CDR3 is built from 13 residues. Per germline, CDR1 SGHAT and CDR2 FQNNGV. This CDR3 is CASSSTRSNEQFF. In DNA, the CDR3 is TGTGCCAGCAGCTCGACTAGGAGCAATGAGCAGTTCTTC.

This clone was found a few times. The gene calls are TRBV7-3 and TRBJ2-1, with 12 bases matching TRBD2. CDR1 SGHTA and CDR2 FQGTGA come from the germline V gene. J was trimmed by 6 bases and V by 4 bases; bases with no gene match: 1. The CDR3 has 14 residues. CDR3 in amino acids: CASSWTSGANEQFF. The CDR3 DNA reads as TGTGCCAGCAGCTGGACTAGCGGGGCCAATGAGCAGTTCTTC. Looking up the rest from reference TRBV7-3 and TRBJ2-1 gives the full variable domain: GAGVSQTPSNKVTEKGKYVELRCDPISGHTALYWYRQSLGQGPEFLIYFQGTGAADDSGLPNDRFFAVRPEGSVSTLKIQRTERGDSAVYLCASSWTSGANEQFFGPGTRLTVL.

V usage is TRBV30 and J usage is TRBJ2-5; 8 bases match TRBD2. The tail of the sequence fits TRBJ2-7 better, so the J call may be wrong. This CDR3 region has 14 residues. CDR1 and CDR2 (germline): GTSNPN, SVGIG (reference sequence). CDR3 DNA: TGTGCCTGGAGTGTACGGGGGGGGAGGTACGAGCAGTACTTC. It is translated as CAWSVRGGRYEQYF.

This clone has just one count. The chain couples TRBV4-3 to TRBJ2-1; 9 bases map to TRBD2. Trimming at V came to 4 bases and at J to 8 bases, leaving 3 bases not matched to a gene. The length of the CDR3 is 13 residues. Germline V gene lookup returns CDR1 LGHNA and CDR2 YSLEER. The CDR3 DNA reads as TGCGCCAGCAGCCCGACTAGCGGATATGAGCAGTTCTTC. It yields the protein CASSPTSGYEQFF.

The rearrangement links TRBV19 to TRBJ2-1; 14 nucleotides align to TRBD2. Germline CDR1 is LNHDA and CDR2 is SQIVND (reference sequence). Trimming cost V 6 bases and J 3 bases; bases outside gene matches: 1. The CDR3 runs to 15 residues. CDR3 protein: CASRGLAGDYNEQFF. The CDR3, as DNA: TGTGCCAGTAGGGGACTAGCGGGGGACTACAATGAGCAGTTCTTC.

The chain links TRBV30 to TRBJ1-3; 7 nucleotides line up with TRBD1. Germline V gives CDR1 GTSNPN, CDR2 SVGIG (reference sequence). The junction had 10 bases not matched to a gene; V was cut back by 2 bases and J by 0 bases. This CDR3 spans 17 amino acids. The CDR3 loop is CAWSPRGTAISGNTIYF. The CDR3 DNA reads TGTGCCTGGAGTCCCCGGGGGACAGCGATCTCTGGAAACACCATATATTTT.

This chain joins TRBV28 and TRBJ2-2, with a tentative D call TRBD2 (5 bases). The germline gives CDR1 MDHEN, CDR2 SYDVKM. The CDR3 spans 16 residues. V lost 5 bases to trimming and J lost 5 bases, with 18 bases between them. CDR3 amino acids: CASSAFKRGGTGELFF. As DNA, the CDR3 is TGTGCCAGCAGTGCCTTCAAACGGGGTGGGACCGGGGAGCTGTTTTTT. The full variable domain, in which reference TRBV28 and TRBJ2-2 provide the parts outside the CDR3, is DVKVTQSSRYLVKRTGEKVFLECVQDMDHENMFWYRQDPGLGLRLIYFSYDVKMKEKGDIPEGYSVSREKKERFSLILESASTNQTSMYLCASSAFKRGGTGELFFGEGSRLTVL.

The CDR3 reads CASSIDLETASYEQYF. CDR3 DNA sequence: TGTGCCAGTAGTATAGATCTCGAGACAGCCTCCTACGAGCAGTACTTC. The chain joins TRBV19 to TRBJ2-7, with TRBD1 as a possible D gene (5 bases). The CDR3 is made up of 16 amino acids. Trimming shortened V by 0 bases and J by 0 bases, and 12 bases separated the two germline ends. Germline CDR1 reads LNHDA; CDR2 reads SQIVND (reference sequence).

This chain links TRBV6-4 with TRBJ2-3; TRBD2 agrees at 10 bases. Per germline, CDR1 MRHNA and CDR2 SNTAGT. The CDR3 spans 15 residues. The V and J ends lost 4 bases and 6 bases, in that order; junction bases with no gene match: 7. CDR3 nucleotide sequence: TGTGCCAGCAGTGCCCTAGCGGGGGCCGGGGATACGCAGTATTTT. This codes for CASSALAGAGDTQYF.

The V call is TRBV9, the J call TRBJ1-3; D gene uncertain. Trimming stripped 2 bases from V and 0 bases from J, with 9 bases between. The germline V gene encodes CDR1 SGDLS and CDR2 YYNGEE. The CDR3 length is 15 residues. CDR3 residues: CASSVDGLSGNTIYF. DNA of the CDR3: TGTGCCAGCAGCGTGGACGGACTCTCTGGAAACACCATATATTTT.

The genes are TRBV2 and TRBJ2-2; weak D call: TRBD1 (5 bases). The germline gives CDR1 SNHLY, CDR2 FYNNEI. V dropped 11 bases and J dropped 0 bases, with 13 bases sitting between them. The CDR3 runs to 14 residues. The CDR3 region has the DNA TGTGCCCGTGGACAACCGTCGAACACCGGGGAGCTGTTTTTT. Protein: CARGQPSNTGELFF.

The chain carries TRBV27 and TRBJ1-2; D gene ambiguous. Germline V gene sequence: CDR1 MNHEY, CDR2 SMNVEV (reference sequence). This CDR3 region has 15 residues. V lost 2 bases to trimming and J lost 8 bases, with 18 bases between them. Here the CDR3 DNA reads TGTGCCAGCAGTTTACATCCCGATAGCTCCATCGGCTACACCTTC. Its translation is CASSLHPDSSIGYTF.

In this sample, this clone turned up once. V gene TRBV5-1 combines with J gene TRBJ1-3; 8 positions match TRBD1. With V trimmed by 3 bases and J by 0 bases, 14 bases remained unmatched. Germline V gene sequence: CDR1 SGHRS, CDR2 YFSETQ. The CDR3 has 19 amino acids. CDR3 nucleotides: TGCGCCAGCAGCTCTGGGTGGGACAGGACGTCAATCTCTGGAAACACCATATATTTT. This translates into CASSSGWDRTSISGNTIYF.

J is TRBJ1-2 and V is TRBV30; the D gene is possibly TRBD1 (6 bases). Per the germline V gene, CDR1 is GTSNPN and CDR2 is SVGIG (reference sequence). Trimming stripped 1 base from V and 3 bases from J, with 6 bases between. The CDR3 is 12 residues long. This chain's CDR3 is CAWSGTDYGYTF. In nucleotides, the CDR3 is TGTGCCTGGAGTGGGACAGACTATGGCTACACCTTC.